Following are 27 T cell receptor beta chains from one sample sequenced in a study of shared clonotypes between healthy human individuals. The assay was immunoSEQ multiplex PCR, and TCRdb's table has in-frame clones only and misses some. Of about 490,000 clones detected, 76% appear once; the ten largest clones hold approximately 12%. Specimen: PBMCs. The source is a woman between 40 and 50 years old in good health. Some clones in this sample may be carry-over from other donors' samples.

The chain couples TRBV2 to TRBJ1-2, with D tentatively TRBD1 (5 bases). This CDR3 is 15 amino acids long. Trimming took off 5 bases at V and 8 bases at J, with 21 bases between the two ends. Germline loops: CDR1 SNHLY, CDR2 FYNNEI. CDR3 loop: CASSSAPAGRAGYTF. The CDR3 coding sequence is TGTGCCAGCAGTTCCGCCCCGGCAGGGCGGGCCGGCTACACCTTC.

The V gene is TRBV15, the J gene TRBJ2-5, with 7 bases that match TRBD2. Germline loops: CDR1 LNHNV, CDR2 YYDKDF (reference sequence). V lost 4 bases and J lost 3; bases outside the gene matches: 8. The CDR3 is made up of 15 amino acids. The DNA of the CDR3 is TGTGCCACCAGCATTCCAGCGGGAAAGGAAGAGACCCAGTACTTC. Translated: CATSIPAGKEETQYF.

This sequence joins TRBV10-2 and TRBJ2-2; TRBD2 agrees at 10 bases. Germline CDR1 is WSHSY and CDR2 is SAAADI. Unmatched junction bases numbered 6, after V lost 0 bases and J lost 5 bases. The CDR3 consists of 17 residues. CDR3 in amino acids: CASSESLSGRGTGELFF. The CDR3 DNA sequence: TGCGCCAGCAGTGAGTCTTTGAGCGGGAGGGGAACCGGGGAGCTGTTTTTT.

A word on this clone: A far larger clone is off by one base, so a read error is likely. CDR3 amino acids: CASSQDGGRSNQPQHF. In nucleotides, the CDR3 is TGCGCCAGCAGCCAAGATGGAGGTCGGAGCAATCAGCCCCAGCATTTT. The chain carries TRBV4-1 and TRBJ1-5; D not certain. The CDR3 length is 16 residues. The V gene lost 0 bases and the J gene lost 1 base, with 10 bases spanning the gap. Germline V CDR1 and CDR2: MGHRA, YSYEKL.

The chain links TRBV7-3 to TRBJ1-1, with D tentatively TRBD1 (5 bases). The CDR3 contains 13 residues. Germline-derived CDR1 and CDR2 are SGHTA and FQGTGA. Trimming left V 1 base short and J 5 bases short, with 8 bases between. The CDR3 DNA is TGTGCCAGCAGCTTAAGTGGGGGGACTGAAGCTTTCTTT. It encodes CASSLSGGTEAFF.

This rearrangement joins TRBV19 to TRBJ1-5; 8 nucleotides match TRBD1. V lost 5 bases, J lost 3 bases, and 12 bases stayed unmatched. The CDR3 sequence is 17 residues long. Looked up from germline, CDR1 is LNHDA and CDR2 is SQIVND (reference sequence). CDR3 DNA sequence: TGTGCCAGTAGTTCCTCGAGGGCCAGGGGGCTCAATCAGCCCCAGCATTTT. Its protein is CASSSSRARGLNQPQHF.

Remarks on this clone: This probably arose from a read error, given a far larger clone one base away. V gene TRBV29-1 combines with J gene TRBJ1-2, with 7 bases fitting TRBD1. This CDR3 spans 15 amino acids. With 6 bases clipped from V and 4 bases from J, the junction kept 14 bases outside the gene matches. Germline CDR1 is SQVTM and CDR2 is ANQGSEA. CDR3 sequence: CSVPATGDICYGYTF. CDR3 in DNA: TGCAGCGTCCCTGCAACAGGGGACATCTGCTATGGCTACACCTTC.

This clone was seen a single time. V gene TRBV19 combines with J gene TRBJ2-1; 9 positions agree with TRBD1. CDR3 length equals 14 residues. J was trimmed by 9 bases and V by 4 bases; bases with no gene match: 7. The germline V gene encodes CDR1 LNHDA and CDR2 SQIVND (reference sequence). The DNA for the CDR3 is TGTGCCAGTAGTACCCGGGACAGGGAACTTGAGCAGTTCTTC. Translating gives CASSTRDRELEQFF.

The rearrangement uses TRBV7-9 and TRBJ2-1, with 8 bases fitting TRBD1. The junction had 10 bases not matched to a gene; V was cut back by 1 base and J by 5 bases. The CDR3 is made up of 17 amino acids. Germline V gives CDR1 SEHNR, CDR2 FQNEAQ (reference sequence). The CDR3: CASSLGNRGEINNEQFF. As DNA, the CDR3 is TGTGCCAGCAGCTTAGGCAACAGGGGGGAAATCAACAATGAGCAGTTCTTC. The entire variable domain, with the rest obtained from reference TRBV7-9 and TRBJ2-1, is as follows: DTGVSQNPRHKITKRGQNVTFRCDPISEHNRLYWYRQTLGQGPEFLTYFQNEAQLEKSRLLSDRFSAERPKGSFSTLEIQRTEQGDSAMYLCASSLGNRGEINNEQFFGPGTRLTVL.

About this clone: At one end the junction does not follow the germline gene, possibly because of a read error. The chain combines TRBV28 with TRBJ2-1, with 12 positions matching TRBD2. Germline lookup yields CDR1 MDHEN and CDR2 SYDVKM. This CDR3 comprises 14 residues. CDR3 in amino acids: CASSWASGRADNVF. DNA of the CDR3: TGTGCCAGCAGTTGGGCTAGCGGGAGGGCCGATAACGTCTTC.

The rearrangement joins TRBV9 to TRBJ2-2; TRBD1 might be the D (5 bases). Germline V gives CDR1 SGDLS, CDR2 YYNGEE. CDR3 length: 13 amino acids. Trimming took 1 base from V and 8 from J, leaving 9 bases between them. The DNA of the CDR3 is TGTGCCAGCAGCGTAACCCGGACAGGGGAGCTGTTTTTT. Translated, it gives CASSVTRTGELFF.

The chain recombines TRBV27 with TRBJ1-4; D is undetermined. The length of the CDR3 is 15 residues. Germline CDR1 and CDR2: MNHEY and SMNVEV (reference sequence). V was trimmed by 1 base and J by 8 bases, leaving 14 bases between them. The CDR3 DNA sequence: TGTGCCAGCAGTTTATTTGGACTCGGTCGGGAAAAACTGTTTTTT. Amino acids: CASSLFGLGREKLFF.

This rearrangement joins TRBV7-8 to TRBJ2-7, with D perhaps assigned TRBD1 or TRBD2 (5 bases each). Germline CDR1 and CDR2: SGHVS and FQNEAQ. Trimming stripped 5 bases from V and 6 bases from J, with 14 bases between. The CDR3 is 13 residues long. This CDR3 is CASSPPRGAEQYF. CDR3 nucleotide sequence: TGTGCCAGCAGCCCTCCGAGGGGTGCCGAGCAGTACTTC.

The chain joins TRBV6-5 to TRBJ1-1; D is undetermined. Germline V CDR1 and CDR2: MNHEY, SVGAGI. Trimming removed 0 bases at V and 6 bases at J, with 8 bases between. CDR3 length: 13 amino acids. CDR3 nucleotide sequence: TGTGCCAGCAGTTACTCGCGGAGGGCTGAAGCTTTCTTT. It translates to CASSYSRRAEAFF.

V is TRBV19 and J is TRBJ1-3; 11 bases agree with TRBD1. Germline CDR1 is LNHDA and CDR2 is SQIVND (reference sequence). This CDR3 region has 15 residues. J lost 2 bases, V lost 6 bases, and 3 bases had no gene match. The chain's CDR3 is CASSSDRGPGNTIYF. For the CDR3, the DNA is TGTGCCAGTAGCTCGGACAGGGGGCCTGGAAACACCATATATTTT.

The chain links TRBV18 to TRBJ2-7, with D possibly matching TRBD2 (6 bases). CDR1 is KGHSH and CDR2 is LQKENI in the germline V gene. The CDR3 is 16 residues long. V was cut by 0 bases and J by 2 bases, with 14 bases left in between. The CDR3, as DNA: TGTGCCAGCTCACCACCGGTGGGGGGACCCCCCTACGAGCAGTACTTC. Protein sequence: CASSPPVGGPPYEQYF.

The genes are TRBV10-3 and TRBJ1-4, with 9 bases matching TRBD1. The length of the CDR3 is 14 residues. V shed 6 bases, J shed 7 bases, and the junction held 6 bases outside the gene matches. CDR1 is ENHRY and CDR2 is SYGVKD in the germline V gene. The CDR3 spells CAISRDRESEKLFF. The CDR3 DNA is TGTGCCATCAGCCGGGACAGGGAGAGTGAAAAACTGTTTTTT.

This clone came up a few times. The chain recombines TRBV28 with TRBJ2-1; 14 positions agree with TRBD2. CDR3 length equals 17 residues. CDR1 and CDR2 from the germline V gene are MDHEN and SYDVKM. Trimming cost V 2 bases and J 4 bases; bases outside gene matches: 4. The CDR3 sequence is CASSLRLAGGAYNEQFF. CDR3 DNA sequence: TGTGCCAGCAGTTTAAGACTAGCGGGAGGGGCGTACAATGAGCAGTTCTTC.

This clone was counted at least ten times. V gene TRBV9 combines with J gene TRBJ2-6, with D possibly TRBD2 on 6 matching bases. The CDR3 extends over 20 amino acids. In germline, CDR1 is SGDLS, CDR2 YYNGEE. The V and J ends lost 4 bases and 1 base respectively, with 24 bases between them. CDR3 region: CASSPRLVTGGNSGANVLTF. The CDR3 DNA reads TGTGCCAGCAGCCCCCGTTTGGTGACTGGAGGGAATTCTGGGGCCAACGTCCTGACTTTC.

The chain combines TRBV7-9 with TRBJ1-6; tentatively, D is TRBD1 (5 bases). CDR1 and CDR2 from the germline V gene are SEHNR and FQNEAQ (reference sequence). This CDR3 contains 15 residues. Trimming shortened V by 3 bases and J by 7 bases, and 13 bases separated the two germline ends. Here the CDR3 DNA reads TGTGCCAGCAGCTTGGGACCTAGGACAAATTCACCCCTCCACTTT. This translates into CASSLGPRTNSPLHF.

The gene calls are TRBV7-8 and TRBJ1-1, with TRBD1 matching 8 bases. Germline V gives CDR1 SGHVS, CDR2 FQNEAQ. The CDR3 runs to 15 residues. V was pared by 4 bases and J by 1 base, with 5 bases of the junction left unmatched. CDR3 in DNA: TGTGCCAGCAGCTACCGGACAGGGAGGAACACTGAAGCTTTCTTT. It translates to CASSYRTGRNTEAFF.

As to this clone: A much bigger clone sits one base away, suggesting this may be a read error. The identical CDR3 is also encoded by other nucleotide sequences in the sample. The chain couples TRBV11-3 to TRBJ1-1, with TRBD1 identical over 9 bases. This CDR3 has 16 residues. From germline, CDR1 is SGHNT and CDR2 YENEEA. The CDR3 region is CASSLGTGTRSTEAFF. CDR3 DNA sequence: TGCGCCAGCAGCCTTGGGACAGGGACGAGGAGCACTGAAGCTTTCTTT.

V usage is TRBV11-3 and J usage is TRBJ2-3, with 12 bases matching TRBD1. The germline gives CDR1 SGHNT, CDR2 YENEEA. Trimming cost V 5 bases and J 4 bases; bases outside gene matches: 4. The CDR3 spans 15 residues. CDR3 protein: CASSPGQGASDTQYF. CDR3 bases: TGTGCCAGCAGCCCGGGACAGGGGGCCTCAGATACGCAGTATTTT.

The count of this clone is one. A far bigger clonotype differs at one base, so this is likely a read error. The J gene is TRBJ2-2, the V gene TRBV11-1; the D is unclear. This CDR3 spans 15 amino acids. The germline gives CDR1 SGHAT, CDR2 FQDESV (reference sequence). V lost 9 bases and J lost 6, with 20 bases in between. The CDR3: CARLRPLVRAGELFF. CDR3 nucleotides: TGTGCCAGACTTCGTCCTCTGGTTCGCGCCGGGGAGCTGTTTTTT.

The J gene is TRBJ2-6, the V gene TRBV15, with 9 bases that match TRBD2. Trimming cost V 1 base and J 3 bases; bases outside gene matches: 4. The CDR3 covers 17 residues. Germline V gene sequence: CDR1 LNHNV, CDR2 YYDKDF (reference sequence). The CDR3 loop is CATSRGLAGDGANVLTF. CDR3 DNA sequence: TGTGCCACCAGCAGAGGATTAGCGGGGGATGGGGCCAACGTCCTGACTTTC.

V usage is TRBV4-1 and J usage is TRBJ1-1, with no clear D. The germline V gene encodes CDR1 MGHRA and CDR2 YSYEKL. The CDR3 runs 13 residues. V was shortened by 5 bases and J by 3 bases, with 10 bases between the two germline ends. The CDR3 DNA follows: TGCGCCAGCAGCAAAAACCGGGACACTGAAGCTTTCTTT. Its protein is CASSKNRDTEAFF.

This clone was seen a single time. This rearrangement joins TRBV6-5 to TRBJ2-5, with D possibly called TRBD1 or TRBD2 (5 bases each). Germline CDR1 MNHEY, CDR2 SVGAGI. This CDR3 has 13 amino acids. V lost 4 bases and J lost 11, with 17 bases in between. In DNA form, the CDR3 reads TGTGCCAGCAGTTCGGGACCTAACCATAAGCAGTACTTC. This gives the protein CASSSGPNHKQYF.